The 3 T cell receptor beta chains below all came from one sample that was sequenced in a study of blood T cells in healthy people across ages. Using a J-beta primer mix together with a sample-barcoded 5' primer, a second PCR was run for roughly 6 to 12 cycles. TCRdb fed the 5' RACE reads into MiXCR, producing one record per CDR3 protein. The data show approximately 850,000 distinct CDR3 sequences, with 44% seen just once and roughly 19% held by the top ten. The sample was blood. These receptors were taken from a man aged 55 to 70 in good health.

The J gene is TRBJ1-5, the V gene TRBV10-3; no definite D call. CDR3 size: 13 residues. Germline values: CDR1 ENHRY, CDR2 SYGVKD. V lost 3 bases and J 3 bases, leaving 6 bases between the germline ends. CDR3 in DNA: TGTGCCATCAGTGAACAGCTCAATCAGCCCCAGCATTTT. Translated: CAISEQLNQPQHF.

This clonotype was picked up a small number of times. The rearrangement uses TRBV7-9 and TRBJ2-7; D ambiguous. The CDR3 spans 14 residues. V was shortened by 5 bases and J by 2 bases, with 13 bases between the two germline ends. Germline lookup yields CDR1 SEHNR and CDR2 FQNEAQ (reference sequence). The CDR3 protein is CASSPVRPPYEQYF. The DNA for the CDR3 is TGTGCCAGCAGCCCAGTGAGGCCCCCCTACGAGCAGTACTTC.

This clonotype has a handful of counts. V usage is TRBV5-1 and J usage is TRBJ2-3, with 11 bases identical to TRBD1. CDR1 and CDR2 (germline): SGHRS, YFSETQ. This CDR3 comprises 19 residues. The trim removed 0 bases at V and 4 bases at J, leaving 13 bases unmatched. The CDR3, as DNA: TGCGCCAGCAGCTTGGCCGTTCTCCGGACAGGGGGCGCAGCAGATACGCAGTATTTT. Its translation is CASSLAVLRTGGAADTQYF.